This T cell receptor (beta chain) was retrieved from a study of Graves' ophthalmopathy and Graves' hyperthyroidism. The CDR3 contains 13 residues. Germline assignment: CDR1 SNHLY and CDR2 FYNNEI. V lost 10 bases, J lost 4 bases, and 14 bases lay in between. This clonotype was observed many times. Amplifying from RNA transcripts, the study obtained TCR beta CDR3 regions. HTBI primers were employed in first-round RT-PCR, then a second-round multiplex PCR followed. From the multiplex PCR reads, TCRdb called clonotypes with MiXCR, one entry per CDR3 protein. The sample includes about half a million distinct CDR3 sequences, under 15% of them seen just once.

Sequencing was performed on blood. The chain has TRBV2 and TRBJ1-5; D is unclear. The source is a woman younger than 45 with Graves' ophthalmopathy. CDR3 residues: CATTWQENQPQHF. CDR3 DNA sequence: TGTGCCACCACATGGCAGGAAAATCAGCCCCAGCATTTT.